Presented here are 14 T cell receptor beta chains from one specimen sequenced in a study of technical replicates of blood from a handful of donors (dated by TCRdb to about 2017). The method was the immunoSEQ multiplex PCR assay. Imported from immuneACCESS, the table was reduced by TCRdb to in-frame sequences with V and J called. These copies leave out some clones; in studies compared against another copy, an unresolved V gene accounts for under half, and the cause of the remainder is not known. For this sample the table gives tens of thousands of clones, of which around 87% were detected only once. Clones ranked in the top ten supply 5% to 6.5% of the sample. The specimen was PBMCs. The origin of the receptors is a human donor in good health. Some clones in this sample may be carry-over from other donors' samples.

The rearrangement uses TRBV5-6 and TRBJ1-5, with 9 bases that match TRBD1. The CDR3 runs to 15 residues. Germline values: CDR1 SGHDT, CDR2 YYEEEE. V shed 1 base and J 6 bases; nucleotides not matched to a gene: 5. The CDR3 DNA reads as TGTGCCAGCAGCTTGTACAGGGGGCAAGGTCAGCCCCAGCATTTT. Encoded protein: CASSLYRGQGQPQHF. The variable domain in full, with the rest retrieved from reference TRBV5-6 and TRBJ1-5, is DAGVTQSPTHLIKTRGQQVTLRCSPKSGHDTVSWYQQALGQGPQFIFQYYEEEERQRGNFPDRFSGHQFPNYSSELNVNALLLGDSALYLCASSLYRGQGQPQHFGDGTRLSIL.

This clone appeared once. The chain is built from TRBV7-2 and TRBJ1-6; TRBD1 agrees at 8 bases. This CDR3 has 16 amino acids. Germline assignment: CDR1 SGHTA and CDR2 FQGNSA. The ends lost 1 base at V and 15 bases at J; junction bases unmatched: 14. CDR3 in amino acids: CASSLDGQGARMILHF. DNA of the CDR3: TGTGCCAGCAGCTTAGACGGGCAGGGGGCGAGGATGATCCTCCACTTT.

The chain uses TRBV13 and TRBJ1-6; 10 nucleotides match TRBD1. V dropped 3 bases and J dropped 9; count of bases not matched to a gene: 2. The CDR3 length is 14 residues. The germline V gene encodes CDR1 PRHDT and CDR2 FYEKMQ (reference sequence). This CDR3 reads CASSLGTGVSPLHF. The CDR3 nucleotides read TGTGCCAGCAGCTTGGGGACAGGGGTTTCACCCCTCCACTTT.

This chain uses TRBV4-1 with TRBJ2-6; 7 positions match TRBD1. With V trimmed by 0 bases and J by 0 bases, 8 bases remained unmatched. CDR1 and CDR2 (germline): MGHRA, YSYEKL. The CDR3 has 19 amino acids. CDR3 bases: TGCGCCAGCAGCCAAGATCCAGGGACAGAACGCTCTGGGGCCAACGTCCTGACTTTC. This sequence encodes CASSQDPGTERSGANVLTF.

This chain connects TRBV9 to TRBJ1-1; D uncertain. The CDR3 runs to 14 residues. Germline V gene lookup returns CDR1 SGDLS and CDR2 YYNGEE. V was cut by 0 bases and J by 5 bases, with 11 bases left in between. CDR3 DNA sequence: TGTGCCAGCAGCGTAGTACCAGGAGGGACTGAAGCTTTCTTT. Its translation: CASSVVPGGTEAFF.

The genes are TRBV15 and TRBJ1-1, with 11 nucleotides matching TRBD1. V lost 3 bases to trimming and J lost 7 bases; unmatched junction nucleotides: 4. Germline V lookup: CDR1 LNHNV, CDR2 YYDKDF (reference sequence). The CDR3 sequence is 14 residues long. CDR3: CATSSGTGGREAFF. CDR3 DNA: TGTGCCACCAGCAGTGGGACAGGGGGTCGTGAAGCTTTCTTT.

The genes are TRBV7-2 and TRBJ2-3; 7 bases are a match to TRBD2. This CDR3 has 17 amino acids. The V and J ends lost 5 bases and 2 bases, in that order; junction bases with no gene match: 13. The germline CDR1 and CDR2 sequences are SGHTA and FQGNSA. CDR3 sequence reads: CASSQTPSAGLTDTQYF. The CDR3 DNA reads as TGTGCCAGCAGCCAAACGCCATCAGCGGGGCTCACAGATACGCAGTATTTT.

The genes are TRBV10-3 and TRBJ2-3, with TRBD2 identical over 7 bases. CDR1 and CDR2 from the germline V gene are ENHRY and SYGVKD. V shed 0 bases and J 3 bases; nucleotides not matched to a gene: 6. The length of the CDR3 is 16 residues. In nucleotides, the CDR3 is TGTGCCATCAGTGAGTCGCCCCAGGGAGGGACAGATACGCAGTATTTT. Translating gives CAISESPQGGTDTQYF.

This rearrangement joins TRBV6-5 to TRBJ2-1; 7 positions agree with TRBD1. CDR1 and CDR2 (germline): MNHEY, SVGAGI. The length of the CDR3 is 13 residues. V shed 6 bases and J 6 bases; nucleotides not matched to a gene: 5. CDR3 in amino acids: CASSRQGRNEQFF. CDR3 nucleotides: TGTGCCAGCAGCCGACAGGGCCGCAATGAGCAGTTCTTC.

J is TRBJ1-2 and V is TRBV4-3; D is possibly TRBD1 (5 bases). The germline V gene has CDR1 LGHNA and CDR2 YSLEER. V lost 1 base and J lost 6, with 15 bases in between. The CDR3 length is 15 residues. As DNA, the CDR3 is TGCGCCAGCAGCCAAGTTCGACCAGGGAAGGATGGCTACACCTTC. As protein: CASSQVRPGKDGYTF.

This clone has more than one count but fewer than ten. The chain has TRBV6-5 and TRBJ2-6; no clear D gene. This CDR3 has 16 residues. V was clipped by 2 bases and J by 2 bases, with 10 bases between them. Germline lookup yields CDR1 MNHEY and CDR2 SVGAGI. The DNA of the CDR3 is TGTGCCAGCAGTTACGCCCATGGGCCTGGGGCCAACGTCCTGACTTTC. Translated, it gives CASSYAHGPGANVLTF.

The CDR3 DNA follows: TGTGCCAGCAGTCATAAACAGGGCGGGGCTTTCTTT. It codes for CASSHKQGGAFF. The chain links TRBV2 to TRBJ1-1, with D tentatively TRBD1 (6 bases). The CDR3 extends over 12 amino acids. The germline gives CDR1 SNHLY, CDR2 FYNNEI. The germline V and J ends were trimmed by 5 bases and 11 bases, with 15 bases remaining between them.

The J gene is TRBJ2-1, the V gene TRBV4-3; 9 positions agree with TRBD2. Germline values: CDR1 LGHNA, CDR2 YSLEER. The CDR3 runs to 16 residues. The trim removed 2 bases at V and 3 bases at J, leaving 5 bases unmatched. The CDR3 spells CASSQNSGGDYNEQFF. The CDR3 DNA reads as TGCGCCAGCAGCCAAAATAGCGGGGGAGACTACAATGAGCAGTTCTTC.

This chain links TRBV7-9 with TRBJ1-6, with 7 positions matching TRBD1. Germline V gene sequence: CDR1 SEHNR, CDR2 FQNEAQ (reference sequence). J gave up 14 bases and V 8 bases, and 18 bases lay outside the gene matches. This CDR3 spans 15 amino acids. The CDR3 DNA sequence: TGTGCCAGCTCTCGTCTTACAGGGGATTATCAGGCCCTCCACTTT. It translates to CASSRLTGDYQALHF.